What follows are 14 T cell receptor beta chains derived from one specimen sequenced in a study of OX40 agonist ivuxolimab in advanced cancers. Sequenced by immunoSEQ multiplex PCR; TCRdb stores in-frame clones only, minus some. The table includes some 100,000 clones, more than 85% detected once. The starting material was CD4+ or CD8+ T cells sorted from blood, obtained in a trial of the OX40 agonist ivuxolimab. These receptors were obtained from an adult with an advanced solid tumor such as melanoma, head and neck, liver or kidney cancer.

The V gene is TRBV6-1, the J gene TRBJ2-1; D might be TRBD2 (5 bases). Per germline, CDR1 MNHNS and CDR2 SASEGT. Trimming removed 8 bases at V and 0 bases at J, with 11 bases between. The CDR3 has 14 amino acids. The CDR3 region has the DNA TGTGCCAGCGCGGGCGGTAGCTCCTACAATGAGCAGTTCTTC. Residues: CASAGGSSYNEQFF.

This clone has a single count. The chain combines TRBV7-3 with TRBJ2-1; 8 nucleotides match TRBD2. This CDR3 has 16 amino acids. Germline assignment: CDR1 SGHTA and CDR2 FQGTGA. The V segment lost 0 bases and the J segment 7 bases; nucleotides outside the gene matches: 8. The CDR3 nucleotides are TGTGCCAGCAGCTTAACTAGCGGGGCGTATGGGAATGAGCAGTTCTTC. It yields the protein CASSLTSGAYGNEQFF.

The gene calls are TRBV28 and TRBJ1-2, with TRBD1 identical over 7 bases. With V trimmed by 5 bases and J by 4 bases, 1 base remained unmatched. The CDR3 contains 12 residues. From germline, CDR1 is MDHEN and CDR2 SYDVKM. The DNA for the CDR3 is TGTGCCAGCAGTGGGACAGTCTATGGCTACACCTTC. Translating gives CASSGTVYGYTF.

This clone was counted once. This chain links TRBV19 with TRBJ1-5, with D perhaps matching TRBD1 (5 bases). Trimming pared 3 bases from V and 5 bases from J, leaving 11 bases between. CDR3 length: 14 residues. Germline-derived CDR1 and CDR2 are LNHDA and SQIVND (reference sequence). The CDR3 sequence is CASSILGGDQPQHF. Here the CDR3 DNA reads TGTGCCAGTAGTATCTTGGGAGGGGATCAGCCCCAGCATTTT.

CDR3 region: CASSPGTGNEKLFF. The CDR3 DNA follows: TGTGCCAGCAGCCCAGGGACAGGGAATGAAAAACTGTTTTTT. V gene TRBV7-9 combines with J gene TRBJ1-4; 9 bases fit TRBD1. Losses at the gene ends were 5 bases for V and 5 bases for J; bases not matched to a gene: 3. Germline V gives CDR1 SEHNR, CDR2 FQNEAQ (reference sequence). The CDR3 extends over 14 amino acids.

This rearrangement joins TRBV7-7 to TRBJ2-3, with D possibly TRBD2 on 5 matching bases. The ends were cut back, 5 bases at V and 2 bases at J, with 11 bases in the middle. Germline CDR1 and CDR2: SSHAT and FNYEAQ (reference sequence). The CDR3 runs to 14 residues. CDR3 amino acids: CASSVGVHTDTQYF. The CDR3 coding sequence is TGTGCCAGCAGCGTCGGGGTTCACACAGATACGCAGTATTTT.

The genes are TRBV18 and TRBJ1-6; D not certain. Deletions cut 3 bases from V and 6 bases from J, with 3 bases between. The CDR3 consists of 12 residues. Germline CDR1 reads KGHSH; CDR2 reads LQKENI. This CDR3 is CASSPSNSPLHF. CDR3 bases: TGTGCCAGCTCACCCTCTAATTCACCCCTCCACTTT.

The CDR3 spells CASSPLRDRGHEKLFF. Here the CDR3 DNA reads TGTGCCAGCAGCCCCCTGAGGGACAGGGGTCATGAAAAACTGTTTTTT. The rearrangement links TRBV7-2 to TRBJ1-4; 10 nucleotides match TRBD1. The CDR3 totals 16 residues. Unmatched junction bases numbered 9, after V lost 5 bases and J lost 6 bases. CDR1 SGHTA and CDR2 FQGNSA come from the germline V gene. The variable domain in full, with the rest retrieved from reference TRBV7-2 and TRBJ1-4, is GAGVSQSPSNKVTEKGKDVELRCDPISGHTALYWYRQSLGQGLEFLIYFQGNSAPDKSGLPSDRFSAERTGGSVSTLTIQRTQQEDSAVYLCASSPLRDRGHEKLFFGSGTQLSVL.

The rearrangement uses TRBV19 and TRBJ1-5; D is undetermined. Trimming took off 6 bases at V and 1 base at J, with 22 bases between the two ends. The CDR3 has 18 amino acids. CDR1 and CDR2 (germline): LNHDA, SQIVND (reference sequence). The CDR3 here is CASSRVSLKGGSNQPQHF. Here the CDR3 DNA reads TGTGCCAGTAGCCGGGTGTCTCTTAAGGGCGGGAGCAATCAGCCCCAGCATTTT. Based on the CDR3 plus reference TRBV19 and TRBJ1-5, the full variable domain is DGGITQSPKYLFRKEGQNVTLSCEQNLNHDAMYWYRQDPGQGLRLIYYSQIVNDFQKGDIAEGYSVSREKKESFPLTVTSAQKNPTAFYLCASSRVSLKGGSNQPQHFGDGTRLSIL.

In this sample, this clone turned up once. The chain is built from TRBV21-1 and TRBJ1-1. TRBV21-1 is marked as a pseudogene. The CDR3 has 15 amino acids. CDR3 residues: CASSKVVRGNTEAFF. The DNA of the CDR3 is TGTGCCAGCAGCAAAGTTGTGCGGGGGAACACTGAAGCTTTCTTT.

The rearrangement uses TRBV6-1 and TRBJ2-5, with D maybe TRBD2 (5 bases). This CDR3 is built from 12 residues. Per germline, CDR1 MNHNS and CDR2 SASEGT. The V end was cut by 8 bases, the J end by 5 bases, with 12 bases between. The CDR3 DNA reads TGTGCCAGCGGAATCGGGGAGGAGACCCAGTACTTC. The encoded protein is CASGIGEETQYF.

The chain recombines TRBV19 with TRBJ2-3; the D gene is possibly TRBD2 (6 bases). This CDR3 is 15 amino acids long. Trimming stripped 6 bases from V and 3 bases from J, with 16 bases between. Germline V gives CDR1 LNHDA, CDR2 SQIVND (reference sequence). The CDR3 loop reads CASSLSGLATDTQYF. In nucleotides, the CDR3 is TGTGCCAGTAGCCTCAGCGGGCTCGCAACAGATACGCAGTATTTT.

Here the CDR3 reads CASSSVKPTGVAYGYTF. As DNA, the CDR3 is TGTGCCAGCAGCTCAGTGAAACCGACAGGGGTGGCCTATGGCTACACCTTC. The chain couples TRBV7-9 to TRBJ1-2; 8 bases line up with TRBD1. J lost 4 bases, V lost 4 bases, and 14 bases had no gene match. The CDR3 is 17 amino acids. In germline, CDR1 is SEHNR, CDR2 FQNEAQ (reference sequence). Full variable domain (missing parts from reference TRBV7-9 and TRBJ1-2): DTGVSQNPRHKITKRGQNVTFRCDPISEHNRLYWYRQTLGQGPEFLTYFQNEAQLEKSRLLSDRFSAERPKGSFSTLEIQRTEQGDSAMYLCASSSVKPTGVAYGYTFGSGTRLTVV.

The rearrangement links TRBV5-5 to TRBJ2-5; D remains unclear. Germline V gene sequence: CDR1 SGHKS, CDR2 YYEKEE (reference sequence). Trimming took 4 bases from V and 4 from J, leaving 11 bases between them. The CDR3 is 13 amino acids. CDR3 sequence reads: CASSPWNRETQYF. The DNA for the CDR3 is TGTGCCAGCAGCCCCTGGAACCGAGAGACCCAGTACTTC.